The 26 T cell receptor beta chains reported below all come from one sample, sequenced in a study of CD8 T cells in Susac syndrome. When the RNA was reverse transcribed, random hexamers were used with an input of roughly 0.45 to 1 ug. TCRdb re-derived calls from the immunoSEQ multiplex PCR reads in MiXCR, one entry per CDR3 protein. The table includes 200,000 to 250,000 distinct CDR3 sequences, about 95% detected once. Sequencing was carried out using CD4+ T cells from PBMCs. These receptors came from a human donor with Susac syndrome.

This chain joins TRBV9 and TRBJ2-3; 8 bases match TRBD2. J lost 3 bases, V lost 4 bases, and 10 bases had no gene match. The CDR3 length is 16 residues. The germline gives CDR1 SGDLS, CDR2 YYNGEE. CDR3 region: CASSPLSGGGTDTQYF. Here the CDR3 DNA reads TGTGCCAGCAGCCCCCTAAGCGGGGGAGGGACAGATACGCAGTATTTT.

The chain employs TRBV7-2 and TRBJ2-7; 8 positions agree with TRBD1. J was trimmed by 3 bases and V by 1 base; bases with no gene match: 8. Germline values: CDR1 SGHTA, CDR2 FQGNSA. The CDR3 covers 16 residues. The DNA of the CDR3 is TGTGCCAGCAGCTTAGATTCCGGGACAGGAGTCTACGAGCAGTACTTC. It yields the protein CASSLDSGTGVYEQYF.

The CDR3 sequence is CSDKGGNTEAFF. DNA of the CDR3: TGCAGCGACAAAGGGGGGAACACTGAAGCTTTCTTT. The chain uses TRBV29-1 and TRBJ1-1; the D gene is possibly TRBD1 (6 bases). CDR1 and CDR2 from the germline V gene are SQVTM and ANQGSEA. CDR3 length: 12 amino acids. Trimming removed 7 bases from V and 1 base from J, with 10 bases in between.

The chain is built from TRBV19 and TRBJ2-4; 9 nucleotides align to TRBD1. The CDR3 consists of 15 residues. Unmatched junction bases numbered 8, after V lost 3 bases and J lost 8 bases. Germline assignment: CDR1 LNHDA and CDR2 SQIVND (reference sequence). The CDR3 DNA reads TGTGCCAGTAGTATTTACCGGGACAGGGCAGACATTCAGTACTTC. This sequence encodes CASSIYRDRADIQYF. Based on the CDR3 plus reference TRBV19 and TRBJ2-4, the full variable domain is DGGITQSPKYLFRKEGQNVTLSCEQNLNHDAMYWYRQDPGQGLRLIYYSQIVNDFQKGDIAEGYSVSREKKESFPLTVTSAQKNPTAFYLCASSIYRDRADIQYFGAGTRLSVL.

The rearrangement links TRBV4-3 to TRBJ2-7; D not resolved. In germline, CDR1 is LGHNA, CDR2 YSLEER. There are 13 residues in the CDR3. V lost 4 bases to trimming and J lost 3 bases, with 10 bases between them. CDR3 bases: TGCGCCAGCAGCCGCGAACAGCGCTACGAGCAGTACTTC. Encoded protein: CASSREQRYEQYF.

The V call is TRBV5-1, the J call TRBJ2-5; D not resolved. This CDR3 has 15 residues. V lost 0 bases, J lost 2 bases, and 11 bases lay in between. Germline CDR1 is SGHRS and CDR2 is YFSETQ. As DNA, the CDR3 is TGCGCCAGCAGCTTGGAGCCCCGGATTCAAGAGACCCAGTACTTC. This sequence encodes CASSLEPRIQETQYF.

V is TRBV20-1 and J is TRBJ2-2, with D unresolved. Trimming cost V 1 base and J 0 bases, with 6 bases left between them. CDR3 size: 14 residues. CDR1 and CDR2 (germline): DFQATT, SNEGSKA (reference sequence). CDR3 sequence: CSARGTTNTGELFF. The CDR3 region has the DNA TGCAGTGCTAGAGGGACCACGAACACCGGGGAGCTGTTTTTT.

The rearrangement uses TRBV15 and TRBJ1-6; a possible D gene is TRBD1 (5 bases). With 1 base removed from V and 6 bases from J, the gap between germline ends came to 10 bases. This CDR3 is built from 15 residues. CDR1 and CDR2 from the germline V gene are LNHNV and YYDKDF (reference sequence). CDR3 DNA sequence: TGTGCCACCAGCAGAGGCAGGGAGGTTAATTCACCCCTCCACTTT. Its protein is CATSRGREVNSPLHF.

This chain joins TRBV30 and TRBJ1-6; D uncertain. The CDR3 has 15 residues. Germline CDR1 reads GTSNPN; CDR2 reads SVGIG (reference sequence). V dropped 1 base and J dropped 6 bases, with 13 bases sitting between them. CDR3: CAWSAPRVLNSPLHF. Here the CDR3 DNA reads TGTGCCTGGAGTGCACCAAGAGTCCTTAATTCACCCCTCCACTTT.

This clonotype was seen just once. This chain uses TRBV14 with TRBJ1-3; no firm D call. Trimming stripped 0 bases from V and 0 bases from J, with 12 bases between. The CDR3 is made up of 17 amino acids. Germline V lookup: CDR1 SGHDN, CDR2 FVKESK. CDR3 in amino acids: CASSQDLGRFSGNTIYF. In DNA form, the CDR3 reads TGTGCCAGCAGCCAAGACTTAGGGCGGTTCTCTGGAAACACCATATATTTT.

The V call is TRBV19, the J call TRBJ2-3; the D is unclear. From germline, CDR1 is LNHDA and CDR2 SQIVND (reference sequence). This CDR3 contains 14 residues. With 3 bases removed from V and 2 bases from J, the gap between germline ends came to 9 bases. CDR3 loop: CASSMNSITDTQYF. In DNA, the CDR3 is TGTGCCAGTAGTATGAACAGTATCACAGATACGCAGTATTTT.

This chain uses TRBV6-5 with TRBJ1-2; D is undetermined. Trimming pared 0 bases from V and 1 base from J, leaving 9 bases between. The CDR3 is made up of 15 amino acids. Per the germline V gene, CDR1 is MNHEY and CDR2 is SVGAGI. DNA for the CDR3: TGTGCCAGCAGTTACTCGACCAGGATTAACTATGGCTACACCTTC. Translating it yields CASSYSTRINYGYTF.

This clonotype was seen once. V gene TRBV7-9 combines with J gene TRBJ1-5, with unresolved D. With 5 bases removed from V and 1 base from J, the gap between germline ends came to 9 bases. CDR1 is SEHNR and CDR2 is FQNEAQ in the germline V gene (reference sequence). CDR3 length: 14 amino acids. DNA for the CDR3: TGTGCCAGCAGCGACCCAGGCAGCAATCAGCCCCAGCATTTT. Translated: CASSDPGSNQPQHF.

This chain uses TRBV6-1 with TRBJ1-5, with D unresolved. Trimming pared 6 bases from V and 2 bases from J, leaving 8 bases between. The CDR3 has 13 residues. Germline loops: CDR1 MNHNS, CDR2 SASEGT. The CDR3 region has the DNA TGTGCCAGCAGCGGGTCGGGCAATCAGCCCCAGCATTTT. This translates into CASSGSGNQPQHF.

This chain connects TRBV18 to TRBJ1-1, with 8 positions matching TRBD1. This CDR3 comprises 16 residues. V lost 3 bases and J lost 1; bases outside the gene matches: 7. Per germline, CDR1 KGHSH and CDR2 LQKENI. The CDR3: CASSPLPTGANTEAFF. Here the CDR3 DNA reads TGTGCCAGCTCACCTCTACCGACAGGGGCGAACACTGAAGCTTTCTTT.

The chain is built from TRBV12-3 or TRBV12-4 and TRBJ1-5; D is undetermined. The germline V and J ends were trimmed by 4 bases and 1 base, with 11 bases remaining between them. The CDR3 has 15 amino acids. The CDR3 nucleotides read TGTGCCAGCAGTTCGGGCAGATTGAGCAATCAGCCCCAGCATTTT. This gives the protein CASSSGRLSNQPQHF.

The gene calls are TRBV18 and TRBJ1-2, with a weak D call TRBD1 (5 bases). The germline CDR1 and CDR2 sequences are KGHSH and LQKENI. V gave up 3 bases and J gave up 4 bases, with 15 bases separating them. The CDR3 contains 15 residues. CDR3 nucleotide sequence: TGTGCCAGCTCACCGAGCCCCGGGGACCCCTATGGCTACACCTTC. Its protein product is CASSPSPGDPYGYTF.

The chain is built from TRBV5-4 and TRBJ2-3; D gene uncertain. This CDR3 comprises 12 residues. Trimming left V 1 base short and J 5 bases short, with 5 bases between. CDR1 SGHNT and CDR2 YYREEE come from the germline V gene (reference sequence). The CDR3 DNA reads TGTGCCAGCAGCTTGCCCCGAGATACGCAGTATTTT. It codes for CASSLPRDTQYF.

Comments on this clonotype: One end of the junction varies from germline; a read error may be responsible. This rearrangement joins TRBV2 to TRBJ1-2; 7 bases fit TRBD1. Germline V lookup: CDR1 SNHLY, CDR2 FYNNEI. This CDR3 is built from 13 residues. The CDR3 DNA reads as TGTGCCAGCAGAGAAGACAGGGACTATGGCTACACCTTC. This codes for CASREDRDYGYTF. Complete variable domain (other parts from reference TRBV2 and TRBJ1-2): EPEVTQTPSHQVTQMGQEVILRCVPISNHLYFYWYRQILGQKVEFLVSFYNNEISEKSEIFDDQFSVERPDGSNFTLKIRSTKLEDSAMYFCASREDRDYGYTFGSGTRLTVV.

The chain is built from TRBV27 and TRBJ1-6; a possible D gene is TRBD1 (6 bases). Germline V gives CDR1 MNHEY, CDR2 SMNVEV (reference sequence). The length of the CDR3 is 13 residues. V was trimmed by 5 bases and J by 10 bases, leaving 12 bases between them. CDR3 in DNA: TGTGCCAGCAGTGGAAACAGGGCCTCACCCCTCCACTTT. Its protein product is CASSGNRASPLHF.

The CDR3 DNA reads as TGTGCCAGCAGTTTCGGGGATCGTTCCGAAGCTTTCTTT. Its protein product is CASSFGDRSEAFF. The rearrangement links TRBV11-2 to TRBJ1-1; D not certain. The CDR3 sequence is 13 residues long. The V end lost 6 bases, the J end lost 8 bases, and 16 bases lay between the germline ends. Germline CDR1 SGHAT, CDR2 FQNNGV.

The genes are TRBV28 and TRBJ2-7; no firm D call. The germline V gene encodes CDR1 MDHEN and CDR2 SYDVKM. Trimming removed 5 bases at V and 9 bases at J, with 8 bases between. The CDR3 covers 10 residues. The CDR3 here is CASSRNVQYF. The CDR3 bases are TGTGCCAGCAGTCGGAATGTGCAGTACTTC.

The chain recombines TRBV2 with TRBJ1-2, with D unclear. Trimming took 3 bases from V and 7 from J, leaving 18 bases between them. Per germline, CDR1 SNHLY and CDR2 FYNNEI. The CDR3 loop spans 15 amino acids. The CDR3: CASSELQEWMGGYTF. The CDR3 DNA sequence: TGTGCCAGCAGTGAGTTGCAGGAGTGGATGGGTGGCTACACCTTC.

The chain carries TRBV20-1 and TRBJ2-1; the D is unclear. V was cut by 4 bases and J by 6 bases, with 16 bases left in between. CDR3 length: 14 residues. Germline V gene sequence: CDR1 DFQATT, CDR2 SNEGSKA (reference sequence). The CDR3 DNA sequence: TGCAGTGCTAAGACACGTGGCCGTTTCAATGAGCAGTTCTTC. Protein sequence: CSAKTRGRFNEQFF.

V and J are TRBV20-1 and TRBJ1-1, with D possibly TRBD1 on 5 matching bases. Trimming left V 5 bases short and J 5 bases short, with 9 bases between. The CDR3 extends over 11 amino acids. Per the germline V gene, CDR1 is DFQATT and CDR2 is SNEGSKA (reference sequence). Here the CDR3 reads CSAGGVTEAFF. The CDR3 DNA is TGCAGTGCTGGGGGAGTAACTGAAGCTTTCTTT.

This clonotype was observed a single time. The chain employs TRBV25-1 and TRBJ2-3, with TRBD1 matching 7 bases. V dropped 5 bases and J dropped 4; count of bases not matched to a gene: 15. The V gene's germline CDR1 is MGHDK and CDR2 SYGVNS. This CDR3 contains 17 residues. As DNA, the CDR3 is TGTGCCAGCAGTCCTTCCCTGGGGACAGAGGGACCAGATACGCAGTATTTT. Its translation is CASSPSLGTEGPDTQYF.